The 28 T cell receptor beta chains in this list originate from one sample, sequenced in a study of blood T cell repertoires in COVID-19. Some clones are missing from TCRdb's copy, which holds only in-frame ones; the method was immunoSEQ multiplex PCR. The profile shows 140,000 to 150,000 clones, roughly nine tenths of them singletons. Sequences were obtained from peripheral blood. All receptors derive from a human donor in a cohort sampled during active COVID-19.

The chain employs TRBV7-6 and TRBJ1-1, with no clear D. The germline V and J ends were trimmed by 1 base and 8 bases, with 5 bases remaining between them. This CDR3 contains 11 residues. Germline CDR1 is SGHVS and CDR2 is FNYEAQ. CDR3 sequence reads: CASSLDQEAFF. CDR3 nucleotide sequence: TGTGCCAGCAGCTTAGATCAGGAAGCTTTCTTT.

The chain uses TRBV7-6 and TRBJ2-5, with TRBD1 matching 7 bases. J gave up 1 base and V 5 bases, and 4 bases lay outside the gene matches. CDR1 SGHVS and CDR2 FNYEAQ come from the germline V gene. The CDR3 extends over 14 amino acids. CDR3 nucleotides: TGTGCCAGCAGCCCAGACAGGGTCCAAGAGACCCAGTACTTC. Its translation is CASSPDRVQETQYF.

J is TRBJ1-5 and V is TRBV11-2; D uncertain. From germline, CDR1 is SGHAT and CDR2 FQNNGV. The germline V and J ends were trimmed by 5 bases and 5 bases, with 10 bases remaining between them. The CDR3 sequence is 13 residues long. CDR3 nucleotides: TGTGCCAGCAGCGACAACTTATATCAGCCCCAGCATTTT. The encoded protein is CASSDNLYQPQHF.

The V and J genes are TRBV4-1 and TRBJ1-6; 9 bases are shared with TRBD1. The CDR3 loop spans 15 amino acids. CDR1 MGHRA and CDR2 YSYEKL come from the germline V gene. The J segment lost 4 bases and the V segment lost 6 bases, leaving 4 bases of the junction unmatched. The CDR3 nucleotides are TGCGCCAGCAGTCGCGGGACAGGGTATAATTCACCCCTCCACTTT. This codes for CASSRGTGYNSPLHF.

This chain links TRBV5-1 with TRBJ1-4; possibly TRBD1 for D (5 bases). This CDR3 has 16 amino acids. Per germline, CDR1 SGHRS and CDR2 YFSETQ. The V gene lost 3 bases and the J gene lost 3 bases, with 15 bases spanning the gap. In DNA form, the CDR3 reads TGCGCCAGCAGCTGGGGGGGACCGCTGTCTAATGAAAAACTGTTTTTT. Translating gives CASSWGGPLSNEKLFF. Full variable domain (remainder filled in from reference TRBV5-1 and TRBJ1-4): KAGVTQTPRYLIKTRGQQVTLSCSPISGHRSVSWYQQTPGQGLQFLFEYFSETQRNKGNFPGRFSGRQFSNSRSEMNVSTLELGDSALYLCASSWGGPLSNEKLFFGSGTQLSVL.

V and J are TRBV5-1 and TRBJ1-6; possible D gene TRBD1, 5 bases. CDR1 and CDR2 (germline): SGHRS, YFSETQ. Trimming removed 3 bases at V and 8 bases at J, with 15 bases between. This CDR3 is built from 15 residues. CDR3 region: CASSWADPGDSPLHF. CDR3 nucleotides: TGCGCCAGCAGCTGGGCTGATCCGGGGGATTCACCCCTCCACTTT. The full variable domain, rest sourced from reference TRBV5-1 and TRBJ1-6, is KAGVTQTPRYLIKTRGQQVTLSCSPISGHRSVSWYQQTPGQGLQFLFEYFSETQRNKGNFPGRFSGRQFSNSRSEMNVSTLELGDSALYLCASSWADPGDSPLHFGNGTRLTVT.

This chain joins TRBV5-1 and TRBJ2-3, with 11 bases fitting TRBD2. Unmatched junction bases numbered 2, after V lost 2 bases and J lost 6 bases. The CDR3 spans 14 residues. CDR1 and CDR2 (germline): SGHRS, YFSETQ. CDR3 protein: CASSFSGGVDTQYF. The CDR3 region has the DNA TGCGCCAGCAGCTTTAGCGGGGGGGTGGATACGCAGTATTTT.

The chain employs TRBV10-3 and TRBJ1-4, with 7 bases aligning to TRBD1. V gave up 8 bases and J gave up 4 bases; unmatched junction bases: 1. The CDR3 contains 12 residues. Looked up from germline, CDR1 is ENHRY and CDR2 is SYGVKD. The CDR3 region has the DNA TGTGCCATCGGGACAGTTAATGAAAAACTGTTTTTT. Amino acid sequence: CAIGTVNEKLFF.

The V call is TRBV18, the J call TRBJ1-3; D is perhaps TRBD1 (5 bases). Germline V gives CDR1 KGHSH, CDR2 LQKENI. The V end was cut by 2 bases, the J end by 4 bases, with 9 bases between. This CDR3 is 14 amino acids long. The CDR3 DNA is TGTGCCAGCTCACCAGGGGGACTCGGAAACACCATATATTTT. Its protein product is CASSPGGLGNTIYF.

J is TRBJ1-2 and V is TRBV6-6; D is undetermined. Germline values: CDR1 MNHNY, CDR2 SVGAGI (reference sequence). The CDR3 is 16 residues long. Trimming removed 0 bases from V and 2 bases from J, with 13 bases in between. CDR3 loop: CASSYSARPENYGYTF. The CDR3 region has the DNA TGTGCCAGCAGTTACTCCGCACGGCCGGAGAACTATGGCTACACCTTC.

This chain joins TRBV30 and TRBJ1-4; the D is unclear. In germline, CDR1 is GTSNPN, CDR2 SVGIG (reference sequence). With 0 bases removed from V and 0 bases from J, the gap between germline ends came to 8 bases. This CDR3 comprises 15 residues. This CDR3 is CAWSVYGATNEKLFF. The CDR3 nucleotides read TGTGCCTGGAGTGTCTACGGTGCAACTAATGAAAAACTGTTTTTT.

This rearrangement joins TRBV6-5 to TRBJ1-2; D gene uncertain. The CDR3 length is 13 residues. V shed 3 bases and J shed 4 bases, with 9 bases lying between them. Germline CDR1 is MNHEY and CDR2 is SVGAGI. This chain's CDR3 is CASSYGPGYGYTF. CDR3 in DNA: TGTGCCAGCAGTTATGGTCCCGGCTATGGCTACACCTTC.

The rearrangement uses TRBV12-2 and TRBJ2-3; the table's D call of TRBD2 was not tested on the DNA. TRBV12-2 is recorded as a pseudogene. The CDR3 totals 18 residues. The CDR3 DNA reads TGTGCAAGTCGCTTAGCGAACAATCTAGCGGGGGGGCCAGATACGCAGTATTTT. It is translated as CASRLANNLAGGPDTQYF.

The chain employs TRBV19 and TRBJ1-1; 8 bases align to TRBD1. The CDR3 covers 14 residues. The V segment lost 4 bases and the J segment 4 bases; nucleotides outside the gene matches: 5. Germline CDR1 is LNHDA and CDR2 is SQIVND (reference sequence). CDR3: CASSRGQGGTEAFF. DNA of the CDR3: TGTGCCAGTAGTAGAGGACAGGGCGGCACTGAAGCTTTCTTT.

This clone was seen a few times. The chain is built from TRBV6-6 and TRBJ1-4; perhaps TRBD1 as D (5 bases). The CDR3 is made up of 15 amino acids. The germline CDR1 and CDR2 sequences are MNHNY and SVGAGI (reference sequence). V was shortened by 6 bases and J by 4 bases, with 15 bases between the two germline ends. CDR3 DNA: TGTGCCAGCAGGACATCCGACAGATTTAATGAAAAACTGTTTTTT. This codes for CASRTSDRFNEKLFF.

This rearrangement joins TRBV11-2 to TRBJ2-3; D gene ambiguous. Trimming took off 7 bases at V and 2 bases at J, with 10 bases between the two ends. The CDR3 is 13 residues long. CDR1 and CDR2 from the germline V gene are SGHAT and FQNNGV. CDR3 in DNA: TGTGCCAGCACTAGAGATACCACAGATACGCAGTATTTT. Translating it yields CASTRDTTDTQYF.

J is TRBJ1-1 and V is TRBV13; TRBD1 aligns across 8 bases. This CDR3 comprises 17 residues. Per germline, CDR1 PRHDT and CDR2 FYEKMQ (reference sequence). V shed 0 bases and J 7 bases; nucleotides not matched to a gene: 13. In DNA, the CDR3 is TGTGCCAGCAGCTTAGGAGATTGGCAGGGGGCAGGAAATGAAGCTTTCTTT. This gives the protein CASSLGDWQGAGNEAFF.

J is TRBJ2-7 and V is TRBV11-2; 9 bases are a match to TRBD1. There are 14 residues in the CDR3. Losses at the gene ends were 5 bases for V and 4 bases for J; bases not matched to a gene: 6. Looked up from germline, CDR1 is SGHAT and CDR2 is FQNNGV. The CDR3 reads CASSPYRGQYEQYF. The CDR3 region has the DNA TGTGCCAGCAGCCCATACAGGGGGCAGTACGAGCAGTACTTC.

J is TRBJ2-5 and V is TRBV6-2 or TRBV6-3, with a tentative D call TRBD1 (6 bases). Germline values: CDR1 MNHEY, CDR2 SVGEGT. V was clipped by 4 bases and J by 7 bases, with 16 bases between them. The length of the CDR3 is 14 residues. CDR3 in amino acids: CASSSGTPSGTQYF. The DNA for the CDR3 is TGTGCCAGCAGTTCCGGGACACCCTCCGGGACCCAGTACTTC.

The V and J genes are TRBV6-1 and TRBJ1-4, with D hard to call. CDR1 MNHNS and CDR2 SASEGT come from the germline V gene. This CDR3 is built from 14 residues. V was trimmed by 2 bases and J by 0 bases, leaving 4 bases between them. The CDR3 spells CASSEPATNEKLFF. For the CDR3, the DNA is TGTGCCAGCAGTGAACCGGCAACTAATGAAAAACTGTTTTTT.

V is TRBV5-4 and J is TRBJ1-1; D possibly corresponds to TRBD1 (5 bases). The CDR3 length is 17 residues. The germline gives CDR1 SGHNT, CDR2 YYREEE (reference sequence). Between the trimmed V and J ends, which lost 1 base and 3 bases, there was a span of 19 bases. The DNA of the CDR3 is TGTGCCAGCAGCTTGATCGGGTTTGGAGGGGCATACACTGAAGCTTTCTTT. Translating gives CASSLIGFGGAYTEAFF.

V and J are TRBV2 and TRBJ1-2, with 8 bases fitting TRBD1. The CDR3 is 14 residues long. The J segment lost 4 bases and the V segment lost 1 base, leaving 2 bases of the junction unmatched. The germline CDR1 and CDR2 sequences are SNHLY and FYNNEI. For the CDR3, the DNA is TGTGCCAGCAGTGAAGGGGACAGGCCCTATGGCTACACCTTC. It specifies CASSEGDRPYGYTF.

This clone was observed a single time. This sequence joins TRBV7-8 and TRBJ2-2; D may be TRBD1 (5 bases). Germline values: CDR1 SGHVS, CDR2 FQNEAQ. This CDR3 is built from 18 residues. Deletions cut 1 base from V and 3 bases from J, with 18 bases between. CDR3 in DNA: TGTGCCAGCAGCTTAGACGAAGGGGTGGTTCGTTACACCGGGGAGCTGTTTTTT. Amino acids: CASSLDEGVVRYTGELFF. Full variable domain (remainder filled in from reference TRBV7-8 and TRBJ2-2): GAGVSQSPRYKVAKRGQDVALRCDPISGHVSLFWYQQALGQGPEFLTYFQNEAQLDKSGLPSDRFFAERPEGSVSTLKIQRTQQEDSAVYLCASSLDEGVVRYTGELFFGEGSRLTVL.

In nucleotides, the CDR3 is TGTGCCAGCAGTGACGCCACAGGGGATGAAGATGGGGAGACCCAGTACTTC. Protein: CASSDATGDEDGETQYF. This chain links TRBV6-4 with TRBJ2-5; TRBD1 agrees at 7 bases. The V gene end was trimmed by 2 bases and the J gene end by 5 bases; junction bases not matched to a gene: 14. The CDR3 loop spans 17 amino acids. CDR1 MRHNA and CDR2 SNTAGT come from the germline V gene.

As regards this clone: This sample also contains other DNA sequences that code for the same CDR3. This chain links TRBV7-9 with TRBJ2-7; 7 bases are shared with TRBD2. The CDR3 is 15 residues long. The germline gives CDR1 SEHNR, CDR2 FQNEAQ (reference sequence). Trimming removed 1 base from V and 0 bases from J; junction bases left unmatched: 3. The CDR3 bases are TGTGCCAGCAGCTTAGGGGGGGGAAGCTCCTACGAGCAGTACTTC. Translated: CASSLGGGSSYEQYF.

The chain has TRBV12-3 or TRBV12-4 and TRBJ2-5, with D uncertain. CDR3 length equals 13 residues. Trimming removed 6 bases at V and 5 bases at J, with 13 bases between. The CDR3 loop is CASSLGEVETQYF. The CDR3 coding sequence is TGTGCCAGCAGCCTAGGAGAGGTGGAGACCCAGTACTTC.

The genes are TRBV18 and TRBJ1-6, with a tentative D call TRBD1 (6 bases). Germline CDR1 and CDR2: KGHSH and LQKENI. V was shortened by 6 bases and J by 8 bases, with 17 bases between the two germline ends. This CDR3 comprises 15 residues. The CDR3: CASSESGARDSPLHF. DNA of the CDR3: TGTGCCAGCTCCGAATCAGGGGCGAGAGATTCACCCCTCCACTTT.

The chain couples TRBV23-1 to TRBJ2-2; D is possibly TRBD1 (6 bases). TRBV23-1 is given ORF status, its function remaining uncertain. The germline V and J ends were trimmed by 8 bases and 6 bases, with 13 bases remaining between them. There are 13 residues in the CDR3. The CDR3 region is CASEGDLPGELFF. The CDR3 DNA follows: TGCGCCAGCGAGGGGGATCTCCCCGGGGAGCTGTTTTTT.